Shown below are 11 T cell receptor beta chains from a single sample sequenced in a study of CD8 T cells in Susac syndrome. The authors reverse transcribed roughly 0.5 to 1 ug RNA with random hexamers. Each CDR3 protein gets one entry after TCRdb re-called the immunoSEQ multiplex PCR reads with MiXCR. The repertoire consists of 240,000 or so distinct CDR3 sequences, with about 96% occurring once and the leading ten covering approximately 0.1%. Specimen: CD4+ T cells from PBMCs. The receptors come from a human donor with Susac syndrome.

V is TRBV30 and J is TRBJ1-2; possibly TRBD1 for D (5 bases). V lost 0 bases and J lost 6, with 8 bases in between. Germline CDR1 is GTSNPN and CDR2 is SVGIG (reference sequence). This CDR3 is built from 12 residues. DNA for the CDR3: TGTGCCTGGAGTGTACGGGGGAATGGCTACACCTTC. Its translation: CAWSVRGNGYTF.

This clonotype was observed a handful of times. The chain couples TRBV20-1 to TRBJ2-7; TRBD1 might be the D (6 bases). Germline lookup yields CDR1 DFQATT and CDR2 SNEGSKA (reference sequence). The V end was cut by 2 bases, the J end by 3 bases, with 20 bases between. The CDR3 contains 16 residues. The CDR3 bases are TGCAGTGCTAGAACAGGCAGTGGGGGCACAGTCTACGAGCAGTACTTC. Translation: CSARTGSGGTVYEQYF.

This chain connects TRBV28 to TRBJ2-7; TRBD1 agrees at 9 bases. The CDR3 loop spans 14 amino acids. From germline, CDR1 is MDHEN and CDR2 SYDVKM. Trimming removed 10 bases from V and 4 bases from J; junction bases left unmatched: 11. The DNA of the CDR3 is TGTGCCACGTTTACCGGGACAGGGAAGTACGAGCAGTACTTC. It translates to CATFTGTGKYEQYF.

J is TRBJ1-1 and V is TRBV9; 9 positions match TRBD1. The CDR3 extends over 15 amino acids. V lost 0 bases, J lost 1 base, and 1 base stayed unmatched. The V gene's germline CDR1 is SGDLS and CDR2 YYNGEE. CDR3 sequence reads: CASSVGDRENTEAFF. The CDR3 nucleotides read TGTGCCAGCAGCGTAGGGGACAGGGAGAACACTGAAGCTTTCTTT.

V and J are TRBV7-9 and TRBJ2-2; the D gene is possibly TRBD2 (6 bases). The CDR3 has 14 amino acids. Trimming cost V 9 bases and J 4 bases, with 15 bases left between them. Germline assignment: CDR1 SEHNR and CDR2 FQNEAQ (reference sequence). The CDR3 DNA sequence: TGTGCCAGTAGGAGGGCCGGGTCCACCGGGGAGCTGTTTTTT. It translates to CASRRAGSTGELFF.

The chain uses TRBV19 and TRBJ1-1; D remains ambiguous. The V gene lost 3 bases and the J gene lost 1 base, with 9 bases spanning the gap. Germline assignment: CDR1 LNHDA and CDR2 SQIVND (reference sequence). The CDR3 spans 14 residues. The CDR3 DNA sequence: TGTGCCAGTAGTATTATGGCCCAGAACACTGAAGCTTTCTTT. Translating gives CASSIMAQNTEAFF.

This clonotype was found once. V is TRBV20-1 and J is TRBJ1-1; D remains unclear. Germline V gene data show CDR1 as DFQATT and CDR2 as SNEGSKA (reference sequence). The V end was cut by 2 bases, the J end by 1 base, with 8 bases between. This CDR3 is built from 13 residues. Here the CDR3 DNA reads TGCAGTGCTAGACACAGTCAGAACACTGAAGCTTTCTTT. Its translation is CSARHSQNTEAFF.

The chain recombines TRBV6-6 with TRBJ2-6, with D possibly being TRBD2 (6 bases). Germline CDR1 and CDR2: MNHNY and SVGAGI (reference sequence). This CDR3 spans 13 amino acids. V lost 7 bases and J 5 bases, leaving 9 bases between the germline ends. CDR3 sequence (DNA): TGTGCCAGCAACCTAGCGAGGGCCAACGTCCTGACTTTC. Translation: CASNLARANVLTF.

CDR3 nucleotides: TGTGCCAGCAGCCCTAACAGGGGCGGAAGCACTGAAGCTTTCTTT. It translates to CASSPNRGGSTEAFF. This chain connects TRBV7-6 to TRBJ1-1, with 7 nucleotides matching TRBD1. V shed 5 bases and J 4 bases; nucleotides not matched to a gene: 10. Germline V gene lookup returns CDR1 SGHVS and CDR2 FNYEAQ. The CDR3 runs to 15 residues. Together with reference TRBV7-6 and TRBJ1-1, the CDR3 gives the full variable domain: GAGVSQSPRYKVTKRGQDVALRCDPISGHVSLYWYRQALGQGPEFLTYFNYEAQQDKSGLPNDRFSAERPEGSISTLTIQRTEQRDSAMYRCASSPNRGGSTEAFFGQGTRLTVV.

This rearrangement joins TRBV28 to TRBJ1-5; D is perhaps TRBD1 (5 bases). Per the germline V gene, CDR1 is MDHEN and CDR2 is SYDVKM. V was pared by 0 bases and J by 6 bases, with 15 bases between. The CDR3 runs 16 residues. CDR3 DNA sequence: TGTGCCAGCAGTTTATGGGGGGTGGGCAAGAGTCAGCCCCAGCATTTT. Translated, it gives CASSLWGVGKSQPQHF.

The chain uses TRBV20-1 and TRBJ2-7; D perhaps matches TRBD2 (7 bases). This CDR3 region has 13 residues. Germline V gene sequence: CDR1 DFQATT, CDR2 SNEGSKA (reference sequence). Trimming stripped 8 bases from V and 6 bases from J, with 20 bases between. DNA for the CDR3: TGCAGTACGGAGAGGGGGAGGGATTCCGAGCAGTACTTC. It encodes CSTERGRDSEQYF.